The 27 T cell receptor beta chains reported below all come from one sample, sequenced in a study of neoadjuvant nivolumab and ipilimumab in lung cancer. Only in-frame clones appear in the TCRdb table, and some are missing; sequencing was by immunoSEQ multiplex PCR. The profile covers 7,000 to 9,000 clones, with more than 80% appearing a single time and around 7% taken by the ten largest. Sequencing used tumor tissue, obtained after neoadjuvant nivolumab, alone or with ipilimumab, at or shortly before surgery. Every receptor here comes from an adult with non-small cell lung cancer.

CDR3 in amino acids: CASSPGRGTYSGANVLTF. The CDR3 DNA sequence: TGTGCCAGCAGCCCCGGGCGGGGGACTTATTCTGGGGCCAACGTCCTGACTTTC. The V call is TRBV11-3, the J call TRBJ2-6; TRBD2 matches 7 bases. Looked up from germline, CDR1 is SGHNT and CDR2 is YENEEA. The V segment lost 5 bases and the J segment 1 base; nucleotides outside the gene matches: 11. The CDR3 has 18 residues. The whole variable domain, remainder taken from reference TRBV11-3 and TRBJ2-6, is EAGVVQSPRYKIIEKKQPVAFWCNPISGHNTLYWYLQNLGQGPELLIRYENEEAVDDSQLPKDRFSAERLKGVDSTLKIQPAELGDSAVYLCASSPGRGTYSGANVLTFGAGSRLTVL.

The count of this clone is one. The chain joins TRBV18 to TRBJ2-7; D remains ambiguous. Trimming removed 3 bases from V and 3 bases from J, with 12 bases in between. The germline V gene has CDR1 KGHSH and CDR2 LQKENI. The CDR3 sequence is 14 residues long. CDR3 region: CASSPRALGYEQYF. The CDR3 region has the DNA TGTGCCAGCTCACCCCGGGCATTGGGCTACGAGCAGTACTTC.

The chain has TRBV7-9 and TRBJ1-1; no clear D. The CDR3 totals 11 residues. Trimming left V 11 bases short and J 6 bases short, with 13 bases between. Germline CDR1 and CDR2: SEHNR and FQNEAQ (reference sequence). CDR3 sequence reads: CAQLAYPEAFF. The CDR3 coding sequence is TGTGCCCAGCTGGCCTACCCTGAAGCTTTCTTT. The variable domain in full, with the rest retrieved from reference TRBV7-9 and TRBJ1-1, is DTGVSQNPRHKITKRGQNVTFRCDPISEHNRLYWYRQTLGQGPEFLTYFQNEAQLEKSRLLSDRFSAERPKGSFSTLEIQRTEQGDSAMYLCAQLAYPEAFFGQGTRLTVV.

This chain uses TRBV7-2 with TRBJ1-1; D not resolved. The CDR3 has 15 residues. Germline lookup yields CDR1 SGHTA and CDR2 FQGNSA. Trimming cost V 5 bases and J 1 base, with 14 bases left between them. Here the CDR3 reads CASSSKVGPNTEAFF. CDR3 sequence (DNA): TGTGCCAGCAGCAGCAAGGTAGGGCCGAACACTGAAGCTTTCTTT.

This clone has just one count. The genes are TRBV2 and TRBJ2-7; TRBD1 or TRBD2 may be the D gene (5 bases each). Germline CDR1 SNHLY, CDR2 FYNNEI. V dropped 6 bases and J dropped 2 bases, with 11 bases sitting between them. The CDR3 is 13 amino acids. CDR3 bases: TGTGCCAGCAGGGGGACCAGCACCTACGAGCAGTACTTC. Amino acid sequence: CASRGTSTYEQYF.

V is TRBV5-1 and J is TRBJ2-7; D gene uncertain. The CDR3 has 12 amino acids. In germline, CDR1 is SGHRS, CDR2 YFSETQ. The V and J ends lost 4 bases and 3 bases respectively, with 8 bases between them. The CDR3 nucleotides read TGCGCCAGCAGCGCAAATGGCTACGAGCAGTACTTC. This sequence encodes CASSANGYEQYF.

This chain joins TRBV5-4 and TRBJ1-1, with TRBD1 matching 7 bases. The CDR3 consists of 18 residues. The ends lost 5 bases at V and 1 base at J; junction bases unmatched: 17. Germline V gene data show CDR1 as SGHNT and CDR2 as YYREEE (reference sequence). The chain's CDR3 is CASSTLTGQAGGNTEAFF. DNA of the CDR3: TGTGCCAGCAGTACACTGACCGGACAGGCTGGGGGGAACACTGAAGCTTTCTTT. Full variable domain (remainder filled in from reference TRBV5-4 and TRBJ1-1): ETGVTQSPTHLIKTRGQQVTLRCSSQSGHNTVSWYQQALGQGPQFIFQYYREEENGRGNFPPRFSGLQFPNYSSELNVNALELDDSALYLCASSTLTGQAGGNTEAFFGQGTRLTVV.

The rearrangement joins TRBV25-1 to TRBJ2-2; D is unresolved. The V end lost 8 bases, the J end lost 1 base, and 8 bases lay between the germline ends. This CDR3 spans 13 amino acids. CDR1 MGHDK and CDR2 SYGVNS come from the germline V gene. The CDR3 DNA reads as TGTGCCAGCGGTCGCCGGAACACCGGGGAGCTGTTTTTT. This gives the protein CASGRRNTGELFF.

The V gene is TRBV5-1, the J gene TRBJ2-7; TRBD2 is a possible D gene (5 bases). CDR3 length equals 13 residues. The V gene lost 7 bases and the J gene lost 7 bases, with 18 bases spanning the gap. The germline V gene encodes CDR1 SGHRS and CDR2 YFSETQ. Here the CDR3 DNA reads TGCGCCAGCCGCGAATCAGTCGGCGGGGAGCAGTACTTC. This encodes CASRESVGGEQYF.

In DNA, the CDR3 is TGCGCCAGCAGCTTTGACCCTGCTAGCTACGAGCAGTACTTC. It specifies CASSFDPASYEQYF. The V and J genes are TRBV5-1 and TRBJ2-7; D call uncertain. Germline values: CDR1 SGHRS, CDR2 YFSETQ. V was pared by 2 bases and J by 3 bases, with 12 bases between. The CDR3 is 14 residues long. The whole variable domain, filled in from reference TRBV5-1 and TRBJ2-7, reads KAGVTQTPRYLIKTRGQQVTLSCSPISGHRSVSWYQQTPGQGLQFLFEYFSETQRNKGNFPGRFSGRQFSNSRSEMNVSTLELGDSALYLCASSFDPASYEQYFGPGTRLTVT.

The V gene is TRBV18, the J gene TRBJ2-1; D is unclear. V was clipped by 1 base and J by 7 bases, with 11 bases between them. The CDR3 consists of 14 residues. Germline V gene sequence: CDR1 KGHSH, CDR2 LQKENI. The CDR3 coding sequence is TGTGCCAGCTCACCACGGCAGGAGCCGAATGAGCAGTTCTTC. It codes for CASSPRQEPNEQFF. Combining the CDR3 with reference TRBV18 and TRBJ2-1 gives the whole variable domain NAGVMQNPRHLVRRRGQEARLRCSPMKGHSHVYWYRQLPEEGLKFMVYLQKENIIDESGMPKERFSAEFPKEGPSILRIQQVVRGDSAAYFCASSPRQEPNEQFFGPGTRLTVL.

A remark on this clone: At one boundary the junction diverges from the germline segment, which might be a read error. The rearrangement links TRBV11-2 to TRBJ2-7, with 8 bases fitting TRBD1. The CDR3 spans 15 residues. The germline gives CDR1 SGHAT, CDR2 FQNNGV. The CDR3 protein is CASSLGPGQGQEFNF. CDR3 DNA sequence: TGTGCCAGCAGCTTAGGCCCCGGACAGGGACAAGAGTTTAATTTC. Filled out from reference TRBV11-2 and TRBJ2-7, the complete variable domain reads EAGVAQSPRYKIIEKRQSVAFWCNPISGHATLYWYQQILGQGPKLLIQFQNNGVVDDSQLPKDRFSAERLKGVDSTLKIQPAKLEDSAVYLCASSLGPGQGQEFNFGPGTRLTVT.

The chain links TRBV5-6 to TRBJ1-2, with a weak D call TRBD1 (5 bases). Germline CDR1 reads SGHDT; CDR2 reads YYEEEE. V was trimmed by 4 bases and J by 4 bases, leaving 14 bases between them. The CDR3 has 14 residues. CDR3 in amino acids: CASSQRGGSYGYTF. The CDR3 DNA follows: TGTGCCAGCAGCCAAAGGGGAGGTAGCTATGGCTACACCTTC.

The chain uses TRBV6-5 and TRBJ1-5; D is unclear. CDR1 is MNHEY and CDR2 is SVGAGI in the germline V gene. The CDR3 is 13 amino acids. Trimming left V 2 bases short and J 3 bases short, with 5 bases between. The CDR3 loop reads CASSYGINQPQHF. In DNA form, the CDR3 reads TGTGCCAGCAGTTACGGGATCAATCAGCCCCAGCATTTT.

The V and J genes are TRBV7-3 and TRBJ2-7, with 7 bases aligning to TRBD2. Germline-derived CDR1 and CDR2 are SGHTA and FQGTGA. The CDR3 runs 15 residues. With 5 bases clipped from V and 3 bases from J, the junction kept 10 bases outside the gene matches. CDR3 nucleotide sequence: TGTGCCAGCAGCCCCGATATGGGGGGGGGCTACGAGCAGTACTTC. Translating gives CASSPDMGGGYEQYF.

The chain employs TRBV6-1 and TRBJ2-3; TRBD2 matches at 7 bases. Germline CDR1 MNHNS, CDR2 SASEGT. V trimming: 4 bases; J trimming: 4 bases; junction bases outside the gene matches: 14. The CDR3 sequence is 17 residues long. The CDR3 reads CASSGGRTSGAADTQYF. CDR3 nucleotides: TGTGCCAGCAGTGGCGGAAGGACTAGTGGGGCGGCAGATACGCAGTATTTT.

CDR3 nucleotide sequence: TGTGCCAGCAGTTACTCGGCTCACACCGGGGAGCTGTTTTTT. It encodes CASSYSAHTGELFF. This chain connects TRBV6-6 to TRBJ2-2; D gene ambiguous. CDR1 MNHNY and CDR2 SVGAGI come from the germline V gene (reference sequence). Trimming took 0 bases from V and 3 from J, leaving 5 bases between them. The CDR3 loop spans 14 amino acids.

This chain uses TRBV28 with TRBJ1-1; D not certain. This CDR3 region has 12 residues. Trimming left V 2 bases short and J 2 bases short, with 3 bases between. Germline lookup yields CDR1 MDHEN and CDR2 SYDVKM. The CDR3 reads CASSLLNTEAFF. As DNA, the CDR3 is TGTGCCAGCAGTTTACTAAACACTGAAGCTTTCTTT.

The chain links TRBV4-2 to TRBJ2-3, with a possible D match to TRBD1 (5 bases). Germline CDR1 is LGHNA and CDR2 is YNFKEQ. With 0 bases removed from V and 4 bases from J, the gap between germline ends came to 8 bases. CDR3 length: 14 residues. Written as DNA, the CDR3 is TGTGCCAGCAGCCAAGACGGCAGGGCAGATACGCAGTATTTT. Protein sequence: CASSQDGRADTQYF.

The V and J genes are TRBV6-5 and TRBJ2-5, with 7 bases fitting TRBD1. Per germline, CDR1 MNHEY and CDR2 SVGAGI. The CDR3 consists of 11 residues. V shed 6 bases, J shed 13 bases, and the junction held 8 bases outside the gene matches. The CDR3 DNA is TGTGCCAGCAGCCACGGGACAGTGACGTACTTC. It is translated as CASSHGTVTYF.

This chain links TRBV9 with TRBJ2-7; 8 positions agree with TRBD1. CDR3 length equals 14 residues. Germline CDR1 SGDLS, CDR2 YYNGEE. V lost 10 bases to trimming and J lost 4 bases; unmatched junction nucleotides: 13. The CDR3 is CAQDRVFLRYEQYF. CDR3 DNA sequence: TGTGCCCAGGACAGGGTGTTTTTACGGTACGAGCAGTACTTC.

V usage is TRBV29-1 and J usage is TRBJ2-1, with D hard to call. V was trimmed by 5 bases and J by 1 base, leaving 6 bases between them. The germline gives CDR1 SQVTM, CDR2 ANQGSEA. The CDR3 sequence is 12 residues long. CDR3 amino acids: CSVTESYNEQFF. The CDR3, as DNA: TGCAGCGTTACCGAATCCTACAATGAGCAGTTCTTC.

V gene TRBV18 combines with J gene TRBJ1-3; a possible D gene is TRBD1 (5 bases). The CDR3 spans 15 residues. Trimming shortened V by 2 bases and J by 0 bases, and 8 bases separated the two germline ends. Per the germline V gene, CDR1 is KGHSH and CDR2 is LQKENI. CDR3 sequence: CASSPGQTSGNTIYF. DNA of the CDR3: TGTGCCAGCTCACCAGGACAAACCTCTGGAAACACCATATATTTT.

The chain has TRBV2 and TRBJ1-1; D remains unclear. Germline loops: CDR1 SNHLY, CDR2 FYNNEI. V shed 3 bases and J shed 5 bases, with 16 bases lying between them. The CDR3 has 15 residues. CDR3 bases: TGTGCCAGCAGTGAGGATGGGGTTTCAAAAACTGAAGCTTTCTTT. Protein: CASSEDGVSKTEAFF.

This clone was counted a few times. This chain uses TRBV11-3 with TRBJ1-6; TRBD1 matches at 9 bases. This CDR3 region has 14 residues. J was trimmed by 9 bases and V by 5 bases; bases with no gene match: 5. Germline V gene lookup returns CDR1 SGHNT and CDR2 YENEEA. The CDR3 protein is CASSAGQGTSPLHF. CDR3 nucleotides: TGTGCCAGCAGCGCTGGACAGGGGACTTCACCCCTCCACTTT.

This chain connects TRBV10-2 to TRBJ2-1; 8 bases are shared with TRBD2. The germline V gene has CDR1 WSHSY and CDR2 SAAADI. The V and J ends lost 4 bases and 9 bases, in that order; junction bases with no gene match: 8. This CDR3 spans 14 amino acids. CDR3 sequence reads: CASSAPGLGAEQFF. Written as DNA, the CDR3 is TGCGCCAGCAGTGCGCCGGGACTAGGTGCTGAGCAGTTCTTC.

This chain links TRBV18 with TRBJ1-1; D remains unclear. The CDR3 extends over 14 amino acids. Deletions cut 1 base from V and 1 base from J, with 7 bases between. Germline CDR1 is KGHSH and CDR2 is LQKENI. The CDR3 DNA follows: TGTGCCAGCTCACCACAGGGCGAGAACACTGAAGCTTTCTTT. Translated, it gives CASSPQGENTEAFF.